This T cell receptor (beta chain) is drawn from a study of T cell responses to AZD1222 COVID-19 vaccine. The method was immunoSEQ multiplex PCR; TCRdb's version includes in-frame clones alone and lacks a portion of them. The profile shows about 100,000 clones, less than 90% of them singletons. The V and J ends lost 4 bases and 8 bases, in that order; junction bases with no gene match: 9. CDR3 length: 15 residues. Germline V gene lookup returns CDR1 SGHDN and CDR2 FVKESK. This TCR was recovered from an adult in good health. The starting material was peripheral blood, obtained on day 0 of AZD1222 vaccination. This sequence joins TRBV14 and TRBJ2-1; 9 positions match TRBD2. CDR3 in amino acids: CASSPRREGPHEQFF. In nucleotides, the CDR3 is TGTGCCAGCAGCCCCCGGCGGGAGGGCCCGCATGAGCAGTTCTTC.